This passage covers 24 T cell receptor beta chains from one sample sequenced in a study of somatic mutations in T cells in chronic GVHD. Measured with immunoSEQ multiplex PCR; TCRdb has only the in-frame clones, and not every one. The sample consists of about 14,000 clones, around 80% of them appearing once. Specimen: Vbeta20-negative CD4+ T cells from blood. These receptors were obtained from a male patient in his fifties or sixties with chronic graft-versus-host disease. A subset of T cells may come from the graft donor.

The chain has TRBV7-3 and TRBJ2-3; 9 nucleotides align to TRBD1. The CDR3 is 17 amino acids. Trimming at V came to 2 bases and at J to 0 bases, leaving 6 bases not matched to a gene. Looked up from germline, CDR1 is SGHTA and CDR2 is FQGTGA. This CDR3 is CASSLGTGRTSTDTQYF. The CDR3 bases are TGTGCCAGCAGCTTAGGGACAGGGCGGACTAGCACAGATACGCAGTATTTT.

The chain employs TRBV19 and TRBJ1-4; a weak D match, TRBD1 (5 bases). The germline gives CDR1 LNHDA, CDR2 SQIVND (reference sequence). Trimming took off 6 bases at V and 7 bases at J, with 12 bases between the two ends. The CDR3 contains 13 residues. The CDR3 DNA reads TGTGCCAGTAGGGGGGGGAATGGTGAAAAACTGTTTTTT. This encodes CASRGGNGEKLFF.

This sequence joins TRBV20-1 and TRBJ2-1; perhaps TRBD2 as D (5 bases). Germline V CDR1 and CDR2: DFQATT, SNEGSKA (reference sequence). This CDR3 has 11 residues. Trimming took 5 bases from V and 8 from J, leaving 10 bases between them. The CDR3 region has the DNA TGCAGTGCTGCAAAGAGGGATGAGCAGTTCTTC. Translating it yields CSAAKRDEQFF.

This clone was recorded once. The chain combines TRBV19 with TRBJ2-7; 7 nucleotides align to TRBD1. Trimming took 6 bases from V and 2 from J; bases not matched to a gene: 7. Per germline, CDR1 LNHDA and CDR2 SQIVND (reference sequence). The CDR3 has 14 residues. CDR3 sequence: CASRAGTATYEQYF. In DNA form, the CDR3 reads TGTGCCAGTAGGGCCGGGACAGCTACCTACGAGCAGTACTTC.

The chain uses TRBV28 and TRBJ1-2; 9 bases are a match to TRBD1. The germline CDR1 and CDR2 sequences are MDHEN and SYDVKM. The CDR3 has 17 amino acids. The trim removed 8 bases at V and 4 bases at J, leaving 17 bases unmatched. This CDR3 is CASALLTRQGGSYGYTF. DNA for the CDR3: TGTGCCAGCGCTCTCCTCACCAGACAGGGGGGATCCTATGGCTACACCTTC.

This clone came up a few times. The chain couples TRBV7-2 to TRBJ2-3; 8 bases match TRBD1. This CDR3 has 15 residues. Germline loops: CDR1 SGHTA, CDR2 FQGNSA. Trimming removed 8 bases from V and 5 bases from J; junction bases left unmatched: 12. The CDR3 DNA reads TGTGCCAGCGGCGCACCGGGACAGGTTAAAGATACGCAGTATTTT. Translating gives CASGAPGQVKDTQYF.

The chain carries TRBV5-6 and TRBJ2-7; tentatively, D is TRBD1 (5 bases). The V gene's germline CDR1 is SGHDT and CDR2 YYEEEE. CDR3 length: 14 amino acids. Trimming removed 2 bases from V and 0 bases from J, with 9 bases in between. CDR3 residues: CASSLDRSSYEQYF. CDR3 nucleotides: TGTGCCAGCAGCTTAGACAGATCCTCCTACGAGCAGTACTTC.

The chain uses TRBV4-3 and TRBJ2-1; D possibly corresponds to TRBD1 (6 bases). The germline V gene has CDR1 LGHNA and CDR2 YSLEER. The CDR3 is 16 residues long. V dropped 0 bases and J dropped 2 bases, with 11 bases sitting between them. The CDR3 loop reads CASSQELGAAYNEQFF. DNA for the CDR3: TGCGCCAGCAGCCAAGAACTGGGGGCAGCCTACAATGAGCAGTTCTTC.

This sequence joins TRBV14 and TRBJ2-5; weak D call: TRBD2 (5 bases). Trimming removed 8 bases from V and 7 bases from J, with 11 bases in between. There are 11 residues in the CDR3. CDR1 is SGHDN, CDR2 FVKESK, per germline. The CDR3 DNA sequence: TGTGCCAGCTCCCAAGGAGGGACCCAGTACTTC. It yields the protein CASSQGGTQYF.

V usage is TRBV11-3 and J usage is TRBJ2-1; D may be TRBD2 (5 bases). The germline V gene has CDR1 SGHNT and CDR2 YENEEA. Trimming left V 1 base short and J 4 bases short, with 5 bases between. The CDR3 totals 13 residues. The CDR3 DNA reads as TGTGCCAGCAGCTTAGGGGAGTACAATGAGCAGTTCTTC. Its translation is CASSLGEYNEQFF.

V gene TRBV28 combines with J gene TRBJ1-2; 10 bases line up with TRBD1. CDR3 length equals 13 residues. V lost 8 bases, J lost 7 bases, and 7 bases stayed unmatched. Looked up from germline, CDR1 is MDHEN and CDR2 is SYDVKM. The CDR3 is CASARQGAAGYTF. In DNA, the CDR3 is TGTGCCAGCGCAAGACAGGGGGCGGCTGGCTACACCTTC.

Only a few counts were recorded for this clone. The chain couples TRBV6-5 to TRBJ2-4; 7 nucleotides agree with TRBD1. V lost 6 bases to trimming and J lost 4 bases; unmatched junction nucleotides: 6. The CDR3 loop spans 14 amino acids. The germline CDR1 and CDR2 sequences are MNHEY and SVGAGI. CDR3 protein: CASRNDREKNIQYF. The DNA of the CDR3 is TGTGCCAGCAGGAACGACAGGGAGAAAAACATTCAGTACTTC.

This chain connects TRBV6-4 to TRBJ1-2, with 7 nucleotides matching TRBD1. After removal of 5 bases from V and 2 bases from J, the junction contained 2 bases not matched to a gene. Germline V gene data show CDR1 as MRHNA and CDR2 as SNTAGT. The CDR3 sequence is 13 residues long. In nucleotides, the CDR3 is TGTGCCAGCAGTCGGGACAGAAACTATGGCTACACCTTC. Amino acid sequence: CASSRDRNYGYTF.

The rearrangement uses TRBV4-1 and TRBJ1-3; 12 bases map to TRBD1. V lost 4 bases to trimming and J lost 4 bases; unmatched junction nucleotides: 5. Germline CDR1 is MGHRA and CDR2 is YSYEKL. The CDR3 contains 16 residues. This CDR3 reads CASSPRDRGLGNTIYF. CDR3 bases: TGCGCCAGCAGCCCCCGGGACAGGGGGCTCGGAAACACCATATATTTT.

The chain employs TRBV7-2 and TRBJ2-3; 9 bases match TRBD2. Germline V gene sequence: CDR1 SGHTA, CDR2 FQGNSA. Losses at the gene ends were 5 bases for V and 5 bases for J; bases not matched to a gene: 8. CDR3 length: 15 amino acids. The chain's CDR3 is CASSRTYSGGDTQYF. For the CDR3, the DNA is TGTGCCAGCAGCCGCACGTATAGCGGGGGAGATACGCAGTATTTT.

The rearrangement joins TRBV6-5 to TRBJ2-3; D is unresolved. From germline, CDR1 is MNHEY and CDR2 SVGAGI. V dropped 4 bases and J dropped 2 bases, with 13 bases sitting between them. The CDR3 loop spans 15 amino acids. The chain's CDR3 is CASSLGRLLTDTQYF. CDR3 DNA: TGTGCCAGCAGTTTGGGCCGGCTCCTCACAGATACGCAGTATTTT.

This clone was observed a handful of times. The chain employs TRBV2 and TRBJ2-1; 7 nucleotides agree with TRBD1. Per the germline V gene, CDR1 is SNHLY and CDR2 is FYNNEI. Germline trimming cut 4 bases from V and 7 bases from J; bases unmatched to any gene: 4. The CDR3 runs 13 residues. CDR3 DNA sequence: TGTGCCAGCAGTGGCTCCAGGGGGAATGAGCAGTTCTTC. Encoded protein: CASSGSRGNEQFF.

The V and J genes are TRBV19 and TRBJ2-1, with TRBD2 matching 7 bases. This CDR3 spans 13 amino acids. The V segment lost 8 bases and the J segment 5 bases; nucleotides outside the gene matches: 6. Germline loops: CDR1 LNHDA, CDR2 SQIVND (reference sequence). The DNA for the CDR3 is TGTGCCAGTGGGGGGGGTACGAACAATGAGCAGTTCTTC. Protein: CASGGGTNNEQFF.

The chain has TRBV7-2 and TRBJ1-1, with TRBD1 identical over 8 bases. CDR3 size: 15 residues. V gave up 1 base and J gave up 3 bases; unmatched junction bases: 4. The germline CDR1 and CDR2 sequences are SGHTA and FQGNSA. CDR3 sequence: CASSLVGTGYTEAFF. As DNA, the CDR3 is TGTGCCAGCAGCTTAGTGGGGACAGGATACACTGAAGCTTTCTTT.

V usage is TRBV18 and J usage is TRBJ2-2; 8 bases are a match to TRBD1. Trimming took 6 bases from V and 3 from J; bases not matched to a gene: 15. Germline lookup yields CDR1 KGHSH and CDR2 LQKENI. The CDR3 has 18 residues. The CDR3 sequence is CASSPGDRGRRDTGELFF. In DNA form, the CDR3 reads TGTGCCAGCTCGCCCGGCGACAGGGGACGACGGGACACCGGGGAGCTGTTTTTT.

The chain combines TRBV19 with TRBJ2-5, with TRBD1 identical over 9 bases. Trimming removed 3 bases from V and 1 base from J; junction bases left unmatched: 6. Germline V gene lookup returns CDR1 LNHDA and CDR2 SQIVND (reference sequence). The CDR3 totals 16 residues. CDR3 DNA: TGTGCCAGTAGTATCGAACAGGGGGCCTTCCAAGAGACCCAGTACTTC. This codes for CASSIEQGAFQETQYF.

This chain joins TRBV4-1 and TRBJ2-3; TRBD2 aligns across 8 bases. In germline, CDR1 is MGHRA, CDR2 YSYEKL. Trimming at V came to 2 bases and at J to 2 bases, leaving 9 bases not matched to a gene. The CDR3 is 17 residues long. The DNA for the CDR3 is TGCGCCAGCAGCCAACCTTTAGCGGGGAGGCTCACAGATACGCAGTATTTT. Translated, it gives CASSQPLAGRLTDTQYF.

The genes are TRBV5-6 and TRBJ1-5, with D hard to call. V was cut by 0 bases and J by 0 bases, with 7 bases left in between. The CDR3 covers 15 residues. The germline gives CDR1 SGHDT, CDR2 YYEEEE. The CDR3 DNA follows: TGTGCCAGCAGCTTGGGCAGGCCTAGCAATCAGCCCCAGCATTTT. Translation: CASSLGRPSNQPQHF. Drawing the rest from reference TRBV5-6 and TRBJ1-5, the complete variable domain is DAGVTQSPTHLIKTRGQQVTLRCSPKSGHDTVSWYQQALGQGPQFIFQYYEEEERQRGNFPDRFSGHQFPNYSSELNVNALLLGDSALYLCASSLGRPSNQPQHFGDGTRLSIL.

The chain joins TRBV19 to TRBJ1-1; 8 positions agree with TRBD1. This CDR3 comprises 13 residues. Germline lookup yields CDR1 LNHDA and CDR2 SQIVND (reference sequence). V shed 5 bases and J 8 bases; nucleotides not matched to a gene: 7. The CDR3 spells CASSVDRDLEAFF. CDR3 sequence (DNA): TGTGCCAGTAGTGTGGACAGGGACTTAGAAGCTTTCTTT.